What follows are 12 T cell receptor beta chains derived from one specimen sequenced in a study of blood T cell repertoires in COVID-19. TCRdb's table, derived via immunoSEQ multiplex PCR, lists solely in-frame clones and lacks some. The table has 340,000 or so clones, around four fifths seen once. Sequencing was done on a sample of peripheral blood. The receptors come from a man between 25 and 39 years old with active or convalescent COVID-19.

This chain connects TRBV5-1 to TRBJ2-3; 12 bases map to TRBD2. The junction had 5 bases not matched to a gene; V was cut back by 3 bases and J by 0 bases. Germline V CDR1 and CDR2: SGHRS, YFSETQ. The CDR3 loop spans 17 amino acids. CDR3 in amino acids: CASSSRTSGASTDTQYF. The CDR3 DNA reads as TGCGCCAGCAGCTCAAGGACTAGCGGGGCCAGCACAGATACGCAGTATTTT.

The chain uses TRBV6-5 and TRBJ1-3; maybe TRBD1 (5 bases). This CDR3 spans 15 amino acids. V dropped 6 bases and J dropped 3 bases, with 15 bases sitting between them. Germline V lookup: CDR1 MNHEY, CDR2 SVGAGI. CDR3 coding DNA: TGTGCCAGCAGGGGGCGACAGAAGGGTGGAAACACCATATATTTT. Protein product: CASRGRQKGGNTIYF.

For the CDR3, the DNA is TGTGCCAGCAGCCGTAGGAGCGGCACAGATACGCAGTATTTT. This codes for CASSRRSGTDTQYF. The chain employs TRBV7-3 and TRBJ2-3; no clear D gene. The V end lost 5 bases, the J end lost 1 base, and 10 bases lay between the germline ends. The CDR3 runs 14 residues. Germline V gene sequence: CDR1 SGHTA, CDR2 FQGTGA.

Turning to this clone: This same CDR3 is encoded by further DNA sequences in the sample. This chain links TRBV9 with TRBJ2-1; 10 bases line up with TRBD2. The length of the CDR3 is 15 residues. Germline V gene sequence: CDR1 SGDLS, CDR2 YYNGEE. Unmatched junction bases numbered 3, after V lost 0 bases and J lost 6 bases. CDR3 DNA: TGTGCCAGCAGCGTAGGGACTAGCGGTTCCAATGAGCAGTTCTTC. The encoded protein is CASSVGTSGSNEQFF.

The genes are TRBV7-9 and TRBJ2-5, with a weak D call TRBD1 (5 bases). CDR3 size: 15 residues. CDR1 and CDR2 from the germline V gene are SEHNR and FQNEAQ (reference sequence). Trimming removed 1 base at V and 0 bases at J, with 9 bases between. The CDR3 loop is CASSLEGHDQETQYF. CDR3 bases: TGTGCCAGCAGCTTAGAAGGACACGACCAAGAGACCCAGTACTTC.

The chain couples TRBV18 to TRBJ1-3; a weak D match, TRBD1 (5 bases). This CDR3 comprises 14 residues. V was cut by 6 bases and J by 4 bases, with 13 bases left in between. CDR1 and CDR2 from the germline V gene are KGHSH and LQKENI. Written as DNA, the CDR3 is TGTGCCAGCTCCCCCAGGGCCTCAGGAAACACCATATATTTT. Protein: CASSPRASGNTIYF.

This clone was counted a single time. J is TRBJ2-7 and V is TRBV12-1; TRBD1 is the table's D call and was not checked against the DNA. TRBV12-1 is a pseudogene segment. The CDR3 spans 15 residues. CDR3 residues: CASSANRNRVAEQYF. The CDR3 DNA sequence: TGTGCCAGCAGCGCAAACAGGAACCGTGTTGCCGAGCAGTACTTC.

The rearrangement uses TRBV10-1 and TRBJ1-1; 7 bases match TRBD1. V dropped 6 bases and J dropped 6; count of bases not matched to a gene: 4. This CDR3 is built from 12 residues. Germline assignment: CDR1 WNHNN and CDR2 SYGVQD (reference sequence). The CDR3, as DNA: TGCGCCAGCAGAGTCGGGACAGCTGAAGCTTTCTTT. Encoded protein: CASRVGTAEAFF.

This chain connects TRBV25-1 to TRBJ1-5; D is perhaps TRBD1 (5 bases). The V and J ends lost 0 bases and 5 bases respectively, with 11 bases between them. The CDR3 is 15 amino acids. From germline, CDR1 is MGHDK and CDR2 SYGVNS. Written as DNA, the CDR3 is TGTGCCAGCAGTGAATATGGGGCGGGAGATCAGCCCCAGCATTTT. Protein product: CASSEYGAGDQPQHF.

This chain uses TRBV29-1 with TRBJ2-5; 7 bases line up with TRBD1. CDR1 and CDR2 from the germline V gene are SQVTM and ANQGSEA. The CDR3 runs 16 residues. J was trimmed by 4 bases and V by 0 bases; bases with no gene match: 11. The DNA of the CDR3 is TGCAGCGTTGAAGAACCCCGAGGGGGCCAAGGAGAGACCCAGTACTTC. Amino acid sequence: CSVEEPRGGQGETQYF.

The V and J genes are TRBV4-1 and TRBJ1-5, with D maybe TRBD1 (6 bases). The CDR3 sequence is 17 residues long. Trimming shortened V by 4 bases and J by 2 bases, and 18 bases separated the two germline ends. CDR1 is MGHRA and CDR2 is YSYEKL in the germline V gene. For the CDR3, the DNA is TGCGCCAGCAGCCCATTTTCCGGGACAAGGGGCAATCAGCCCCAGCATTTT. This translates into CASSPFSGTRGNQPQHF.

V and J are TRBV4-1 and TRBJ1-5, with no clear D. Looked up from germline, CDR1 is MGHRA and CDR2 is YSYEKL. This CDR3 region has 15 residues. V was shortened by 0 bases and J by 2 bases, with 8 bases between the two germline ends. The CDR3 reads CASSQDLGGNQPQHF. For the CDR3, the DNA is TGCGCCAGCAGCCAAGACCTAGGCGGCAATCAGCCCCAGCATTTT.